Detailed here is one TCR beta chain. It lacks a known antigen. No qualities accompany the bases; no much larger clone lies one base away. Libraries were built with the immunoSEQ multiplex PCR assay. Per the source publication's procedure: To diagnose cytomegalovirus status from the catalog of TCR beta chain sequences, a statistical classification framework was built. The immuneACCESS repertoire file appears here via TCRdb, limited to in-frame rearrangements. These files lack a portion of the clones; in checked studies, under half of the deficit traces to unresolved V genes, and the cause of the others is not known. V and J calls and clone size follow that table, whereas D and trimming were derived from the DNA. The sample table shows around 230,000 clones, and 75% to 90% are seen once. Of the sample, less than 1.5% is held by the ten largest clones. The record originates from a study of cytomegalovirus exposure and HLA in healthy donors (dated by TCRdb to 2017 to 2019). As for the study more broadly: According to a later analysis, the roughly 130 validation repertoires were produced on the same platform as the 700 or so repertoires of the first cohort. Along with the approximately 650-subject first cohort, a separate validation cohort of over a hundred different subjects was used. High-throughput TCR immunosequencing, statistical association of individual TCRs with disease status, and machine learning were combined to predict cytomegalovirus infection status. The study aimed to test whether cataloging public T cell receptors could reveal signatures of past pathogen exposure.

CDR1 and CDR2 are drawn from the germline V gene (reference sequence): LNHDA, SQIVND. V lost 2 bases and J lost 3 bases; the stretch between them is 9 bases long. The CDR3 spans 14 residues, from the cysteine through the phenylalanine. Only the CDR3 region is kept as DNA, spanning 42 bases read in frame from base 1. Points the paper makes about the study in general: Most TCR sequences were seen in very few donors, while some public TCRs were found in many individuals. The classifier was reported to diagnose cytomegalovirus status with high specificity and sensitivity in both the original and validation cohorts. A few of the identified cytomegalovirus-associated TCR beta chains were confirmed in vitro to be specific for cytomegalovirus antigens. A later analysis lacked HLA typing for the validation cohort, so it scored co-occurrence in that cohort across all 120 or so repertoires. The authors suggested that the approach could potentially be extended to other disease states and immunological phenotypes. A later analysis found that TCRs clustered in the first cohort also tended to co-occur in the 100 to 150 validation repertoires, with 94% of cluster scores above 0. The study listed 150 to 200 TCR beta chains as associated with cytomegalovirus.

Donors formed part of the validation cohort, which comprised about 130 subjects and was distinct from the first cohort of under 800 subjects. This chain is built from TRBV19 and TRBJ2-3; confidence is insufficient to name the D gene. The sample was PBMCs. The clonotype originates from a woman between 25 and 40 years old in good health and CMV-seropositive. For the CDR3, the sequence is CASSISPATDTQYF. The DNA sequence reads TGTGCCAGTAGTATATCGCCAGCGACAGATACGCAGTATTTT.